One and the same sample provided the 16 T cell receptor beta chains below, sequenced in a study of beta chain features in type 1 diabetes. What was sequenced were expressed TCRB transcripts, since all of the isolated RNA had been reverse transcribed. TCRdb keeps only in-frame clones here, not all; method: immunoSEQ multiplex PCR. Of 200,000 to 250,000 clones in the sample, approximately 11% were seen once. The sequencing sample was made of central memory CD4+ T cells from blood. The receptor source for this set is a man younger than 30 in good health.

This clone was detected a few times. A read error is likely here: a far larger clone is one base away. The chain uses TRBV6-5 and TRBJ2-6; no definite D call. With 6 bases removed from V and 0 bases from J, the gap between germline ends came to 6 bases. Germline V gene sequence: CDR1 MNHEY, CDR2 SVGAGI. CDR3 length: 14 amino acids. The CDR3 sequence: CASSGSSGANVLTF. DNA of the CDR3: TGTGCCAGCAGCGGAAGCTCTGGGGCCAACGTCCTGACTTTC.

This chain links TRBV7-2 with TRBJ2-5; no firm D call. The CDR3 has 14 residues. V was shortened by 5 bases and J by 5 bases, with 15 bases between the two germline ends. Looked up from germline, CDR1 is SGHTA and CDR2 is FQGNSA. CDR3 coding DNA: TGTGCCAGCAGCCCTCAGAGGCCTGGGGAGACCCAGTACTTC. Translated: CASSPQRPGETQYF.

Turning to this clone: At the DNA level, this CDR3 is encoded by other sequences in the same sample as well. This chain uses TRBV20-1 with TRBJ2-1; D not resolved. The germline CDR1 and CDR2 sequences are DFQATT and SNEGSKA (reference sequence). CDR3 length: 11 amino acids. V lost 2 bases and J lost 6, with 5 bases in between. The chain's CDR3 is CSARQGNEQFF. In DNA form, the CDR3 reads TGCAGTGCTAGACAAGGCAATGAGCAGTTCTTC.

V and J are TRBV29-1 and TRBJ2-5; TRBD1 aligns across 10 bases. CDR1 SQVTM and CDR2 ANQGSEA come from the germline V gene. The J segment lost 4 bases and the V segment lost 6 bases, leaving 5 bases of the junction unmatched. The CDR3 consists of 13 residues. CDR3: CSVGTGDAETQYF. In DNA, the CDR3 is TGCAGCGTGGGGACAGGGGACGCAGAGACCCAGTACTTC.

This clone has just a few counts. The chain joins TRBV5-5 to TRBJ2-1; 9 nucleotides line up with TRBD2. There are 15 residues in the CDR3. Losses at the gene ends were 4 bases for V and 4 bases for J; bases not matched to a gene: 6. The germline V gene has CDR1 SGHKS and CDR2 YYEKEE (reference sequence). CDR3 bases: TGTGCCAGCAGCATTTTTACTAGCGGGTACAATGAGCAGTTCTTC. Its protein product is CASSIFTSGYNEQFF.

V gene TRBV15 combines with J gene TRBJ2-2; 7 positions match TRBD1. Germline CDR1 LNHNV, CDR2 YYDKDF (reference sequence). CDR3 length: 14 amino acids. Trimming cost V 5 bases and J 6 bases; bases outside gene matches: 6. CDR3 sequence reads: CATSGRQGAGELFF. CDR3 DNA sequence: TGTGCCACCAGCGGAAGACAGGGAGCCGGGGAGCTGTTTTTT.

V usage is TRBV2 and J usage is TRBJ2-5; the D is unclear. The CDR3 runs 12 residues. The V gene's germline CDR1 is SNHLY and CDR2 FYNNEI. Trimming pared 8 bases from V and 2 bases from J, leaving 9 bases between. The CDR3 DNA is TGTGCCAGCCTGCAGCAACAAGAGACCCAGTACTTC. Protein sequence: CASLQQQETQYF.

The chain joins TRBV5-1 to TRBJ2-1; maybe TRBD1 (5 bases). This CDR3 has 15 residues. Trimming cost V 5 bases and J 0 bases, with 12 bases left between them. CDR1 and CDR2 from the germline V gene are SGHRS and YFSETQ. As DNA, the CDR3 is TGCGCCAGCAGACCCGACAGTAACTCCTACAATGAGCAGTTCTTC. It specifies CASRPDSNSYNEQFF.

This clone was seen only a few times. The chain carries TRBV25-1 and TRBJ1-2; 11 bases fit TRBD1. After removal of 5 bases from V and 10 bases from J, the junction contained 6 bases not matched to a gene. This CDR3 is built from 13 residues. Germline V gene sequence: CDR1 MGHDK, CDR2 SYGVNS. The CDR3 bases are TGTGCCAGCAGTTGGAGGGACAGGGGGACCTACACCTTC. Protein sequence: CASSWRDRGTYTF.

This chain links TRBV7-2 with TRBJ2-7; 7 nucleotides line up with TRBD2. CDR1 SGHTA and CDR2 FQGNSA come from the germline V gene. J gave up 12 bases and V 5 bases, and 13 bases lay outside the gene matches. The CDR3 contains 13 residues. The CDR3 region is CASSQKRDLRRYF. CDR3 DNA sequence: TGTGCCAGCAGCCAGAAGCGGGACCTACGACGGTACTTC. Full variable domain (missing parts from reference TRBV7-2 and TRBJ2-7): GAGVSQSPSNKVTEKGKDVELRCDPISGHTALYWYRQSLGQGLEFLIYFQGNSAPDKSGLPSDRFSAERTGGSVSTLTIQRTQQEDSAVYLCASSQKRDLRRYFGPGTRLTVT.

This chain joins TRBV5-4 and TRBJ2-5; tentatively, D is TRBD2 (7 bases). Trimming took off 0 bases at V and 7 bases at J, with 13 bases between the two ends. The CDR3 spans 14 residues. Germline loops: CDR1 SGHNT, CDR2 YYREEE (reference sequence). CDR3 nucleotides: TGTGCCAGCAGCTTGGGCGGGGGACAAAGGACCCAGTACTTC. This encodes CASSLGGGQRTQYF.

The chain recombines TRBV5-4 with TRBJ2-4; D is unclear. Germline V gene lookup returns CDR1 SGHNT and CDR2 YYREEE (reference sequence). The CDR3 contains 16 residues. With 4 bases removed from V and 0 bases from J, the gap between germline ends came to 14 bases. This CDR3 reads CASSPDILLAKNIQYF. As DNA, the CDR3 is TGTGCCAGCAGCCCTGATATATTACTAGCCAAAAACATTCAGTACTTC.

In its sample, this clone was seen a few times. In DNA, the CDR3 is TGTGCCAGCAGCCAGTGGGGGGGTCCGAGCTCCTACAATGAGCAGTTCTTC. It encodes CASSQWGGPSSYNEQFF. J is TRBJ2-1 and V is TRBV7-6; 7 positions agree with TRBD2. In germline, CDR1 is SGHVS, CDR2 FNYEAQ. This CDR3 has 17 residues. The V gene end was trimmed by 5 bases and the J gene end by 0 bases; junction bases not matched to a gene: 10.

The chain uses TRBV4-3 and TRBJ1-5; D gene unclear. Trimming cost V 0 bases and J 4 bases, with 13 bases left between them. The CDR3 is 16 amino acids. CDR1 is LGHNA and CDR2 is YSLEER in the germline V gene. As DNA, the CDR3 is TGCGCCAGCAGCCAAGATTTGTTGGGGATTAATCAGCCCCAGCATTTT. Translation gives CASSQDLLGINQPQHF.

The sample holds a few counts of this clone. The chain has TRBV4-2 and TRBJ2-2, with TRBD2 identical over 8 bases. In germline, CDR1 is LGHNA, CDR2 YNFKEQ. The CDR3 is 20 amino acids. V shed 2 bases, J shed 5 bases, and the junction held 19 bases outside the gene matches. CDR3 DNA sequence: TGTGCCAGCAGCCAATGGGGGGAATTAGCGGGACATAGAGGAACCGGGGAGCTGTTTTTT. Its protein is CASSQWGELAGHRGTGELFF.

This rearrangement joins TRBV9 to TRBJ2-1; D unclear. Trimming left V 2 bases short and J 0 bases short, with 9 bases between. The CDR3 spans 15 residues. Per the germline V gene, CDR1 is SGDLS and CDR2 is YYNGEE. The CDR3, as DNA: TGTGCCAGCAGCGTTTACTCGAGCTCCTACAATGAGCAGTTCTTC. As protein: CASSVYSSSYNEQFF.